This TCR beta chain emerged from a study of Ad26.COV2.S vaccination and SARS-CoV-2 variants. Points from the study as a whole: While placebo recipients had lower spike-specific TCR breadth, vaccine recipients had more. In vaccinated individuals, spike-specific CD8+ and CD4+ T cell responses reportedly displayed substantial breadth.

For this clone: Antigen: not known.

Noted treatment: around 19 received Ad26.COV2.S at low or high dose, single or two shots; 5 received placebo; per-sample allocation not given. The investigators took samples on day 63 after the first vaccine or placebo injection. An Ad26 vector was used to express Wuhan-strain SARS-CoV-2 spike as the vaccine. TCRdb's copy holds only in-frame clones and misses some; the assay was immunoSEQ multiplex PCR. Among some 500,000 clones listed, 80% to 90% were seen once. Sequencing used peripheral blood, obtained in a trial of Ad26.COV2.S vaccine versus placebo. This receptor was obtained from a person between 18 and 59 years old who received the Ad26.COV2.S COVID-19 vaccine or a placebo.

DNA for the CDR3: TGTGCCAGTAGTAAGACAGACTATGGCTACACCTTC. Its translation is CASSKTDYGYTF. The rearrangement joins TRBV19 to TRBJ1-2; tentatively, D is TRBD1 (5 bases). Germline V CDR1 and CDR2: LNHDA, SQIVND (reference sequence). The CDR3 runs 12 residues. The germline V and J ends were trimmed by 4 bases and 3 bases, with 6 bases remaining between them.